The 10 T cell receptor beta chains below were found in one sample sequenced in a study of naive and memory T cell subsets. Study outcomes and limitations: Especially in CD8 cells, naive repertoires contained a few larger clonotypes, possibly CD45RA-re-expressing memory cells.

Both TRBC1 and TRBC2 were covered by a beta constant-region primer of two equimolar oligonucleotides. The ligated cDNA underwent four PCR rounds using SP2 and nested alpha and beta constant-region primers. TCRdb re-derived calls from the UMI-ligation and nested PCR reads in MiXCR, one entry per CDR3 protein. The table has more than 120,000 distinct CDR3 sequences, about 20% seen once; the top ten hold approximately 0.63%. No antigen is known for these receptors. Specimen: naive CD8+ T cells from blood. Receptor source: a human donor in good health.

This clonotype was seen only a few times. The chain couples TRBV2 to TRBJ1-2; D is uncertain. This CDR3 is built from 12 residues. Germline CDR1 is SNHLY and CDR2 is FYNNEI. V lost 8 bases to trimming and J lost 0 bases, with 7 bases between them. CDR3 region: CASLTPNYGYTF. The CDR3 region has the DNA TGTGCCAGCCTGACCCCTAACTATGGCTACACCTTC.

J is TRBJ2-7 and V is TRBV12-3 or TRBV12-4; possible D gene TRBD1, 5 bases. CDR3 size: 12 residues. The ends were cut back, 4 bases at V and 2 bases at J, with 6 bases in the middle. CDR3 protein: CASSSQAYEQYF. DNA of the CDR3: TGTGCCAGCAGTTCACAGGCCTACGAGCAGTACTTC.

The J gene is TRBJ1-1, the V gene TRBV28, with D possibly matching TRBD1 (5 bases). This CDR3 comprises 15 residues. Trimming left V 6 bases short and J 0 bases short, with 14 bases between. Germline loops: CDR1 MDHEN, CDR2 SYDVKM. CDR3 DNA: TGTGCCAGCAGGAAGGGACTGATCGTGAACACTGAAGCTTTCTTT. Protein sequence: CASRKGLIVNTEAFF. The variable domain in full, completed from reference TRBV28 and TRBJ1-1, reads DVKVTQSSRYLVKRTGEKVFLECVQDMDHENMFWYRQDPGLGLRLIYFSYDVKMKEKGDIPEGYSVSREKKERFSLILESASTNQTSMYLCASRKGLIVNTEAFFGQGTRLTVV.

This chain joins TRBV28 and TRBJ2-7, with D possibly being TRBD2 (5 bases). The CDR3 covers 13 residues. The germline V gene has CDR1 MDHEN and CDR2 SYDVKM. V lost 2 bases to trimming and J lost 7 bases, with 12 bases between them. The CDR3 coding sequence is TGTGCCAGCAGTTTACCCAGTTCGGGGGAGCAGTACTTC. It specifies CASSLPSSGEQYF.

This clonotype came up many times. J is TRBJ1-5 and V is TRBV27; possibly TRBD1 for D (6 bases). The germline V and J ends were trimmed by 0 bases and 6 bases, with 9 bases remaining between them. Germline lookup yields CDR1 MNHEY and CDR2 SMNVEV (reference sequence). The CDR3 length is 14 residues. The CDR3 coding sequence is TGTGCCAGCAGTTTATCGGCAGGGGTTCAGCCCCAGCATTTT. Amino acid sequence: CASSLSAGVQPQHF.

This rearrangement joins TRBV2 to TRBJ2-3, with 10 bases identical to TRBD2. V lost 4 bases and J lost 6; bases outside the gene matches: 4. Germline-derived CDR1 and CDR2 are SNHLY and FYNNEI. This CDR3 has 14 residues. CDR3 in DNA: TGTGCCAGCAGTGTAGCGGGAGGTCCGGATACGCAGTATTTT. Residues: CASSVAGGPDTQYF. The entire variable domain, with the rest obtained from reference TRBV2 and TRBJ2-3, is as follows: EPEVTQTPSHQVTQMGQEVILRCVPISNHLYFYWYRQILGQKVEFLVSFYNNEISEKSEIFDDQFSVERPDGSNFTLKIRSTKLEDSAMYFCASSVAGGPDTQYFGPGTRLTVL.

The V gene is TRBV5-5, the J gene TRBJ2-7; D may correspond to TRBD1 or TRBD2 (6 bases each). This CDR3 has 14 residues. Germline V gene sequence: CDR1 SGHKS, CDR2 YYEKEE (reference sequence). V lost 0 bases to trimming and J lost 3 bases, with 10 bases between them. In DNA form, the CDR3 reads TGTGCCAGCAGCTTGGACGGGGGCAACTACGAGCAGTACTTC. Translating it yields CASSLDGGNYEQYF.

This clonotype has only a few counts. J is TRBJ1-6 and V is TRBV7-2; maybe TRBD1 (6 bases). V was pared by 5 bases and J by 6 bases, with 14 bases between. The CDR3 runs 15 residues. Germline CDR1 reads SGHTA; CDR2 reads FQGNSA. This chain's CDR3 is CASSGTQEFNSPLHF. Here the CDR3 DNA reads TGTGCCAGCAGCGGGACACAGGAGTTTAATTCACCCCTCCACTTT.

The chain carries TRBV2 and TRBJ1-1, with 8 bases identical to TRBD1. Trimming cost V 11 bases and J 8 bases; bases outside gene matches: 7. CDR3 size: 11 residues. CDR1 and CDR2 from the germline V gene are SNHLY and FYNNEI. CDR3 region: CASWTGNEAFF. The CDR3 region has the DNA TGTGCCTCCTGGACAGGGAACGAAGCTTTCTTT.

This chain uses TRBV4-3 with TRBJ2-2; D remains ambiguous. This CDR3 is 12 amino acids long. CDR1 is LGHNA and CDR2 is YSLEER in the germline V gene. Trimming removed 3 bases from V and 6 bases from J, with 5 bases in between. This CDR3 is CASSHDAGELFF. The DNA for the CDR3 is TGCGCCAGCAGCCACGATGCCGGGGAGCTGTTTTTT.